The sequence of this TCR beta chain was determined in a study of cytomegalovirus exposure and HLA in healthy donors. The overall study: Within an early data release were around 80 million unique TCRs drawn from HLA-typed donors. Among over 350 genotyped donors, about 83% fell in the Caucasian-associated ancestry cluster. Study-wide results and limits: Most subjects had HLA-A and HLA-B alleles reportedly predicted accurately by TCR beta sequences.

In the case of this clone: Its matching antigen is unknown.

PCR involved 60 Vbeta and 13 Jbeta primers. In the source study's methods: In a later analysis, the count reached tens of millions of unique TCR beta chains, with around 11 million shared. The assay was immunoSEQ multiplex PCR, and TCRdb's table has in-frame clones only and misses some. That table is the source of V, J and clone size, and D and trimming were worked out from the DNA. Of more than 85,000 clones listed, 69% were seen once; the top ten hold 5.4%. Germline lookup yields CDR1 MNHEY and CDR2 SVGAGI. V dropped 6 bases and J dropped 4 bases, with 9 bases sitting between them. The CDR3 runs 12 residues.

The rearrangement uses TRBV6-5 and TRBJ1-2; no firm D call. The material sequenced was PBMCs. This TCR was recovered from a woman between 65 and 79 years old in good health and CMV-seropositive. In nucleotides, the CDR3 is TGTGCCAGCAGGGAGAATTTCTATGGCTACACCTTC. It translates to CASRENFYGYTF.